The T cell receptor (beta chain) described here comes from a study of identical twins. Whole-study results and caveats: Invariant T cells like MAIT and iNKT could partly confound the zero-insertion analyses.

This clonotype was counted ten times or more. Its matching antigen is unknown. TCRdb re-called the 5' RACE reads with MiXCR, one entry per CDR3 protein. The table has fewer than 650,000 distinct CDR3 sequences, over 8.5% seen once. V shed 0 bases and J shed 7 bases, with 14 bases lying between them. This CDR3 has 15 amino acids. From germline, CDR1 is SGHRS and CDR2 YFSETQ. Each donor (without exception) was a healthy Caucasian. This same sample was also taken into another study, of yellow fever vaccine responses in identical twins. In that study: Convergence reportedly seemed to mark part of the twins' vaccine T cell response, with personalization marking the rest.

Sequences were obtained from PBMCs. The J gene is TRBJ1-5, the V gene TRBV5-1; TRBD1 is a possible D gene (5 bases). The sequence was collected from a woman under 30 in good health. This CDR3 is CASSLDPGSGQPQHF. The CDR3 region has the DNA TGCGCCAGCAGCTTGGATCCAGGGTCAGGCCAGCCCCAGCATTTT.